Listed below are T cell receptor beta chains from one sample, sequenced in a study of blood T cell repertoires in COVID-19. TCRdb's table, derived via immunoSEQ multiplex PCR, lists solely in-frame clones and lacks some. The data show hundreds of thousands of clones, around nine tenths seen once. The sample comprised PBMCs or T cells enriched from blood (not recorded which). These receptors were taken from a man aged 55 to 69 who had recovered from COVID-19. The CDR3 runs from the conserved cysteine through the conserved F or W. Fields, in order: J gene, D gene, V gene, clone size, CDR3 DNA, CDR3 protein. D genes are given only for firm matches. Not all rows give a size; the values are once, few, many and, for expanded clones, a class.

>TRBJ2-4|TRBD2|TRBV3-1/TRBV3-2|once
TGTGCCAGCGGTCCTAGCGGGATTTTCCAAAACATTCAGTACTTC
CASGPSGIFQNIQYF
>TRBJ2-2|TRBD1|TRBV5-1|-
TGCGCCAGCAGCCTTTACGCGGGACAGGGAACCGGGGAGCTGTTTTTT
CASSLYAGQGTGELFF
>TRBJ1-2|TRBD1|TRBV29-1|-
TGCAGCGTTGCCGTTGGACAGGGCCCAACGGGCTACACCTTC
CSVAVGQGPTGYTF
>TRBJ2-7|-|TRBV7-8|-
TGTGCCAGCAGCTTATTTGAGGGTTACGAGCAGTACTTC
CASSLFEGYEQYF
>TRBJ1-6|TRBD1|TRBV6-1|-
TGTGCCAGCAGTGATACGGGACAGGGCGAATCACCCGATAATTGCCCCCTCCACTTT
CASSDTGQGESPDNCPLHF
>TRBJ2-3|TRBD2|TRBV18|-
TGTGCCAGCTCACCGGGCCTAGCGGGGACAGATACGCAGTATTTT
CASSPGLAGTDTQYF
>TRBJ1-2|-|TRBV4-3|-
TGCGCCAGCAGCCAAGTCTTGGCAGGTCGCGGCTACACCTTC
CASSQVLAGRGYTF
>TRBJ1-2|-|TRBV19|-
TGTGCCAGTAGGTCCGCAGCAGGGGATCGGGGTGGCTACACCTTC
CASRSAAGDRGGYTF
>TRBJ1-2|-|TRBV19|-
TGTGCCAGTAGTCGCGATTCATCCTATGGCTACACCTTC
CASSRDSSYGYTF
>TRBJ2-5|TRBD2|TRBV5-4|-
TGTGCCAGCAGCCAAAGACTAGCGGTCTACCAAGAGACCCAGTACTTC
CASSQRLAVYQETQYF
>TRBJ1-3|-|TRBV11-2|once
TGTGCCAGCAGGCAGGCCTCTGGAAACACCATATATTTT
CASRQASGNTIYF
>TRBJ1-4|TRBD1|TRBV3-1/TRBV3-2|-
TGTGCCAGCAGCCGGGACAGGGGTATTGTGGATGAAAAACTGTTTTTT
CASSRDRGIVDEKLFF
>TRBJ2-7|-|TRBV6-5|-
TGTGCCAGCAGTTCATTAGCGGACTCCTACGAGCAGTACTTC
CASSSLADSYEQYF
>TRBJ2-1|TRBD1|TRBV7-2|-
TGTGCCAGCAGCACTAGGGACAGGGGAAGACAGTTCTTC
CASSTRDRGRQFF
>TRBJ1-5|TRBD1|TRBV7-6|-
TGTGCCAGCAGCTTAGGAGCGGGACAGGGACGGCAGCCCCAGCATTTT
CASSLGAGQGRQPQHF
>TRBJ1-5|TRBD1|TRBV4-3|-
TGCGCCAGCAGCCAATACAGGGGAACGGGTCAGCCCCAGCATTTT
CASSQYRGTGQPQHF
>TRBJ2-7|-|TRBV5-3|-
TGTGCCAGAAGCTTGGTAGTATCCTACGAGCAGTACTTC
CARSLVVSYEQYF
>TRBJ1-6|-|TRBV30|once
TGTGCCTGGAGGTCGGGGAGCTCCTATAATTCACCCCTCCACTTT
CAWRSGSSYNSPLHF
>TRBJ1-1|-|TRBV21-1|-
TGTGCCAGCAGCATTATCAGGAACTTGGGAGCTTTCTTT
CASSIIRNLGAFF
>TRBJ2-2|-|TRBV5-1|-
TGCGCCAGCAGCTTGGCGAGGTGGGACACCGGGGAGCTGTTTTTT
CASSLARWDTGELFF
>TRBJ2-3|-|TRBV2|-
TGTGCCAGCAGGGCAACAGACGCTAGCACAGATACGCAGTATTTT
CASRATDASTDTQYF
>TRBJ1-5|-|TRBV7-8|-
TGTGCCAGCAGCTTAAGGGGGAATCAGCCCCAGCATTTT
CASSLRGNQPQHF
>TRBJ1-1|TRBD1|TRBV5-6|-
TGTGCCAGCAGCTTTTTTGACAGGGTCACTGAAGCTTTCTTT
CASSFFDRVTEAFF
>TRBJ1-1|-|TRBV2|-
TGTGCCAGCAGAACCGGGAGGGGGACTGAAGCTTTCTTT
CASRTGRGTEAFF
>TRBJ2-5|-|TRBV7-2|-
TGTGCCAGCAGCAAAACTAGACTGGAGACCCAGTACTTC
CASSKTRLETQYF
>TRBJ2-2|TRBD2|TRBV7-9|-
TGTGCCAGCAGCTCGGCTAGCGGGAGTAGGTCAAACACCGGGGAGCTGTTTTTT
CASSSASGSRSNTGELFF
>TRBJ2-7|TRBD2|TRBV5-4|-
TGTGCCAGCAGCGGGACTAGCGGGGGCCCGATGAACTACGAGCAGTACTTC
CASSGTSGGPMNYEQYF
>TRBJ1-3|TRBD1|TRBV4-1|once
TGCGCCAGCAGCCCCGAGGACAGGGAATCTGGAAACACCATATATTTT
CASSPEDRESGNTIYF
>TRBJ1-1|-|TRBV11-2|-
TGTGCCAGCAGCGACATCCGGGGGTTGAACACTGAAGCTTTCTTT
CASSDIRGLNTEAFF
>TRBJ2-7|TRBD2|TRBV27|-
TGTGCCAGCAGTATAATAGCGGGGGCCTACGAGCAGTACTTC
CASSIIAGAYEQYF
>TRBJ1-1|TRBD1|TRBV7-2|once
TGTGCCAGCAGCCAAGGGACAGGGGGTGTCTCTGAAGCTTTCTTT
CASSQGTGGVSEAFF
>TRBJ1-2|TRBD1|TRBV19|-
TGTGCCAGTAGTACCCGGGACAGGAAGAACTATGGCTACACCTTC
CASSTRDRKNYGYTF
>TRBJ2-1|TRBD1|TRBV2|-
TGTGCCAGCAGCTCCCCCGGGACAGACTCCTACAATGAGCAGTTCTTC
CASSSPGTDSYNEQFF
>TRBJ2-7|-|TRBV10-3|-
TGTGCCATCAGTCGGACTGGGGACGAGCAGTACTTC
CAISRTGDEQYF
>TRBJ2-2|-|TRBV12-3/TRBV12-4|-
TGTGCCAGCAGAGAGGGCCCCGGGGAGCTGTTTTTT
CASREGPGELFF
>TRBJ1-1|-|TRBV3-1/TRBV3-2|-
TGTGCCAGCACCGGAATGGGGGGGGGCACTGAAGCTTTCTTT
CASTGMGGGTEAFF
>TRBJ1-3|-|TRBV12-3/TRBV12-4|once
TGTGCCAGCAGTTTTGGGGCCCCCCGAAGCATATATTTT
CASSFGAPRSIYF
>TRBJ1-3|TRBD1|TRBV7-2|-
TGTGCCAGCAGCTCAACGGGACAGGGGCGCGGAAACACCATATATTTT
CASSSTGQGRGNTIYF
>TRBJ1-1|-|TRBV5-5|-
TGTGCCACTACATCTAGATTGAACACTGAAGCTTTCTTT
CATTSRLNTEAFF